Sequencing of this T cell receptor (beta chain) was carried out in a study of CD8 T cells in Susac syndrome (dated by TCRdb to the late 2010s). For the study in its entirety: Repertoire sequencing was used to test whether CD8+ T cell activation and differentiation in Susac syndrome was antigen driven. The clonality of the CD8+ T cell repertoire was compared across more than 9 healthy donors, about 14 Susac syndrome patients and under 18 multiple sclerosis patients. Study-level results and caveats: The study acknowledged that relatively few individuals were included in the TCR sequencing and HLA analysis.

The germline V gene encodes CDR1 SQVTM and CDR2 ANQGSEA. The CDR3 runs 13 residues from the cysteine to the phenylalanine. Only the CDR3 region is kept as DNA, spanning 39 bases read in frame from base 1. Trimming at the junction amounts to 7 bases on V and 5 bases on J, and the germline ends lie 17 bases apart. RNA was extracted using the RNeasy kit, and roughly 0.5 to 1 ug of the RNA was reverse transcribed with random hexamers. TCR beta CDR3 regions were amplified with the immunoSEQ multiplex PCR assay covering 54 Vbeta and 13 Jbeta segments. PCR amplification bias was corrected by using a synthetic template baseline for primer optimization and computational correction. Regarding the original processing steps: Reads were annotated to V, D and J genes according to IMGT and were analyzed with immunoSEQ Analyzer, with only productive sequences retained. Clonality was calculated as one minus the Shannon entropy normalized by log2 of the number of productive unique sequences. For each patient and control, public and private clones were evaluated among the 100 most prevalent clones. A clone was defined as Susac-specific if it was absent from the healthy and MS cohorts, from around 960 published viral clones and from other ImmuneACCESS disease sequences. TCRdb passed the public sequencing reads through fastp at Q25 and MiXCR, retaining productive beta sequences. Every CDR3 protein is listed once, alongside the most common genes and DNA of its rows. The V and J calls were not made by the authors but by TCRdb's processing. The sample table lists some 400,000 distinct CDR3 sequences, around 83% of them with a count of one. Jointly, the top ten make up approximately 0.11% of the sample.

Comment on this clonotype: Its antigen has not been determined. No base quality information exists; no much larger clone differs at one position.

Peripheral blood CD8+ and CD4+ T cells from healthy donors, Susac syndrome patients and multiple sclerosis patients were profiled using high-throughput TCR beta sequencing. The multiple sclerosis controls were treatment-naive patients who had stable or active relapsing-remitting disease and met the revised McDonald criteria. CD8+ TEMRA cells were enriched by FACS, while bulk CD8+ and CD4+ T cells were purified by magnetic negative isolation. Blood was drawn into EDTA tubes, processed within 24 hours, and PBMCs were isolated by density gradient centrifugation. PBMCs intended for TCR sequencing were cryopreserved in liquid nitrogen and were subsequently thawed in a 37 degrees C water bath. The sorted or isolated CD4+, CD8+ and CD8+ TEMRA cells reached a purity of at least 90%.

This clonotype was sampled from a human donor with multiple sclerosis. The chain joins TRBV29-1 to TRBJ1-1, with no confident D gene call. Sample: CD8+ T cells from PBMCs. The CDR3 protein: CSAGPDAGTEAFF. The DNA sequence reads TGCAGCGCTGGGCCCGATGCCGGGACTGAAGCTTTCTTT.